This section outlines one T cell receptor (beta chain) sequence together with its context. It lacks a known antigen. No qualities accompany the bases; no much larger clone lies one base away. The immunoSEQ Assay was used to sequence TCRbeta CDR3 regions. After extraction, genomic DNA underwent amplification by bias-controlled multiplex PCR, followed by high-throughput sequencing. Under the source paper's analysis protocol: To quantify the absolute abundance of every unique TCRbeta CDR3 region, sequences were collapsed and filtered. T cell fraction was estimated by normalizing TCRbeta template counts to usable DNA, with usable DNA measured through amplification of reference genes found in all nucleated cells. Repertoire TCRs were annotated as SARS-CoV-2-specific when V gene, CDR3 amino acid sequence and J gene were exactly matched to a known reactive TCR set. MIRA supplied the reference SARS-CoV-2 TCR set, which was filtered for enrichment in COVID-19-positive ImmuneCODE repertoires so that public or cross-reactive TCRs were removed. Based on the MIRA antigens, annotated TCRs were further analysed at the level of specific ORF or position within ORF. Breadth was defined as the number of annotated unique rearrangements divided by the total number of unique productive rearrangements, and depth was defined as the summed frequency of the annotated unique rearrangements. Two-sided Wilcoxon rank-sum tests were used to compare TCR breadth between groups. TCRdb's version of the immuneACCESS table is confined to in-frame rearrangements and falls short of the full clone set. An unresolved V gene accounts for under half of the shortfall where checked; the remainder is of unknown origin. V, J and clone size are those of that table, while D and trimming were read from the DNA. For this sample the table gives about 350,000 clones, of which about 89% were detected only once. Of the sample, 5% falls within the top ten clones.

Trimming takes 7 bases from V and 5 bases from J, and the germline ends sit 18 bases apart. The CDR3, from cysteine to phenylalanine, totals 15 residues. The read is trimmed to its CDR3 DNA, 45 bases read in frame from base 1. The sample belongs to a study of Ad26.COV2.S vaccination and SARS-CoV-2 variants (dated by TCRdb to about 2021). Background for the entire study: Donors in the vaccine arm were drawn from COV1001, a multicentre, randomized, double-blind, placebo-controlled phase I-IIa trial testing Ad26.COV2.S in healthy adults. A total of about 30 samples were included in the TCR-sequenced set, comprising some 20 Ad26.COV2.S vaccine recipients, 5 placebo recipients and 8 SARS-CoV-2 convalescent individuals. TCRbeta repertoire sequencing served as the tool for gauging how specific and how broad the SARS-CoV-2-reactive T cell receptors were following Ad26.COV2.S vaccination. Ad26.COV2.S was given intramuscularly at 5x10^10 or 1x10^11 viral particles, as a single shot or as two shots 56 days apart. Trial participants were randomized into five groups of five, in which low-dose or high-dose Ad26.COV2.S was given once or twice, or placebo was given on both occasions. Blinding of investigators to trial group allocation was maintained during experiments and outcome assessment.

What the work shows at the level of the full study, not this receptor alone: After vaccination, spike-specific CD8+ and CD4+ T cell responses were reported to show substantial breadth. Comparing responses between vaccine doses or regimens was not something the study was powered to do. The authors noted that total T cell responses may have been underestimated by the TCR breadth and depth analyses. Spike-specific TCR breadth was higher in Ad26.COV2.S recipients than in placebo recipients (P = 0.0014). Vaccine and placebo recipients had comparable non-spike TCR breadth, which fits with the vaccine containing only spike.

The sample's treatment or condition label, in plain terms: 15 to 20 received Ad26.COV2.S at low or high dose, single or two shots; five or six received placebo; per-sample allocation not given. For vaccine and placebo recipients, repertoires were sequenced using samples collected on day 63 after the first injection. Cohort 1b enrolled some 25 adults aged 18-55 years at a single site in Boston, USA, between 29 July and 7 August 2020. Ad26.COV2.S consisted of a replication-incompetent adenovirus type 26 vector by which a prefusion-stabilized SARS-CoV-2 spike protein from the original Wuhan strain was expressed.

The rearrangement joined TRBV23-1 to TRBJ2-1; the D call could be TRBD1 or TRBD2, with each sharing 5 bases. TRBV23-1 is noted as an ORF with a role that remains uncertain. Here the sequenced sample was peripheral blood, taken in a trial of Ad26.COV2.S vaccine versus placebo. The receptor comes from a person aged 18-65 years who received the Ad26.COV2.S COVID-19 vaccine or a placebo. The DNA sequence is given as TGCGCCAGCACCCGCCGCGAGGGGAAAAACAATGAGCAGTTCTTC. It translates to CASTRREGKNNEQFF.